The 5 T cell receptor beta chains given below trace back to one sample, sequenced in a study of T cell responses to AZD1222 COVID-19 vaccine (dated by TCRdb to the early 2020s). The library relied on the immunoSEQ multiplex PCR assay. TCRdb carries this immuneACCESS record with in-frame sequences only. Its versions omit some clonotypes, under half of them owing to an unresolved V gene in the studies checked, with the rest unexplained. The sample records approximately 150,000 clones, about nine tenths of which are singletons. Jointly, the top ten make up under 4% of the sample. The time point tag for this specimen amounts to: about 28 days (+/-7) after the second vaccine dose. The sample in question was peripheral blood, obtained 28 days after the second AZD1222 dose. All receptors derive from an adult who received the AZD1222 COVID-19 vaccine.

V gene TRBV7-8 combines with J gene TRBJ1-2; 10 bases map to TRBD1. The length of the CDR3 is 15 residues. Trimming at V came to 5 bases and at J to 1 base, leaving 4 bases not matched to a gene. From germline, CDR1 is SGHVS and CDR2 FQNEAQ. DNA of the CDR3: TGTGCCAGCAGCCCGGACAGGGGGATTAACTATGGCTACACCTTC. This gives the protein CASSPDRGINYGYTF.

The CDR3 coding sequence is TGTGCCAGCAGTGCCGGACAGTTCTATGGCTACACCTTC. This sequence encodes CASSAGQFYGYTF. The rearrangement joins TRBV2 to TRBJ1-2; D possibly corresponds to TRBD1 (6 bases). The length of the CDR3 is 13 residues. Germline CDR1 SNHLY, CDR2 FYNNEI. V was trimmed by 4 bases and J by 4 bases, leaving 10 bases between them.

This clone was seen only a few times. The chain couples TRBV6-5 to TRBJ1-3, with D unresolved. The CDR3 runs to 15 residues. The germline V and J ends were trimmed by 2 bases and 0 bases, with 8 bases remaining between them. Germline CDR1 reads MNHEY; CDR2 reads SVGAGI. This CDR3 reads CASSYKGPSGNTIYF. CDR3 bases: TGTGCCAGCAGTTACAAGGGCCCCTCTGGAAACACCATATATTTT.

The gene calls are TRBV10-2 and TRBJ1-5; TRBD1 matches at 9 bases. The CDR3 loop spans 18 amino acids. Germline loops: CDR1 WSHSY, CDR2 SAAADI. The V and J ends lost 4 bases and 0 bases, in that order; junction bases with no gene match: 10. In DNA, the CDR3 is TGCGCCAGCAGTGGGGACAGGGTGGGCCTTAATAGCAATCAGCCCCAGCATTTT. Amino acids: CASSGDRVGLNSNQPQHF.

This chain links TRBV6-7 with TRBJ1-1, with 8 bases fitting TRBD1. TRBV6-7 is sorted into the ORF group, with uncertain function. V shed 2 bases, J shed 1 base, and the junction held 12 bases outside the gene matches. This CDR3 comprises 18 residues. DNA for the CDR3: TGTGCCAGCAGTTACCGACAGGGGATGGCATGGAGGAACACTGAAGCTTTCTTT. Translated: CASSYRQGMAWRNTEAFF.